This T cell receptor (beta chain) came from a study of long-term antiretroviral therapy in people with HIV. They ran version v3.0 of the immunoSEQ assay at survey level. The table came from immunoSEQ multiplex PCR; TCRdb's copy has only in-frame clones and leaves some out. The table includes around 30,000 clones, less than 85% detected once. The CDR3 sequence is 11 residues long. Germline V CDR1 and CDR2: SNHLY, FYNNEI. The V and J ends lost 5 bases and 13 bases respectively, with 14 bases between them. This clone was seen only once. What it binds is unknown. Overall study findings and caveats: HIV repertoires spanned narrower CDR3 length ranges than controls. All time points showed a repertoire dominated by clones expanded before ART.

The V call is TRBV2, the J call TRBJ2-5; D gene uncertain. The clonotype originates from a man aged 40-50 years with HIV. Specimen: unsorted PBMCs, collected 2.3 years after starting antiretroviral therapy. CDR3 in DNA: TGTGCCAGCAGTCAAAGTCCGGACGCGTACTTC. This gives the protein CASSQSPDAYF. Drawing the rest from reference TRBV2 and TRBJ2-5, the complete variable domain is EPEVTQTPSHQVTQMGQEVILRCVPISNHLYFYWYRQILGQKVEFLVSFYNNEISEKSEIFDDQFSVERPDGSNFTLKIRSTKLEDSAMYFCASSQSPDAYFGPGTRLLVL.